Following are 20 T cell receptor beta chains from one sample sequenced in a study of blood T cells in healthy people across ages. Primers used in a second PCR of roughly 6 to 11 cycles were a sample-barcoded 5' primer and a J-beta primer mix. TCRdb re-called the 5' RACE reads through MiXCR, storing one row per CDR3 protein. Here the sample spans some 900,000 distinct CDR3 sequences, 48% being singletons. Sequences were obtained from blood. The receptors were sampled from a man aged 25-40 years in good health.

The chain links TRBV20-1 to TRBJ2-5; D might be TRBD1 or TRBD2, each matching 5 bases. This CDR3 spans 19 amino acids. Per the germline V gene, CDR1 is DFQATT and CDR2 is SNEGSKA (reference sequence). V lost 1 base to trimming and J lost 4 bases, with 28 bases between them. DNA for the CDR3: TGCAGTGCTAGAGTGGCAAGTCGAGAGGGGATAATGGAGCGAGAGACCCAGTACTTC. Protein: CSARVASREGIMERETQYF.

V and J are TRBV24-1 and TRBJ1-1; 8 bases match TRBD1. V was pared by 7 bases and J by 5 bases, with 11 bases of the junction left unmatched. This CDR3 spans 15 amino acids. Germline V gene lookup returns CDR1 KGHDR and CDR2 SFDVKD. As DNA, the CDR3 is TGTGCCACCAGGGAAACAGGGGGAGTAGGGACTGAAGCTTTCTTT. It specifies CATRETGGVGTEAFF.

On this clonotype itself: At one end the junction does not follow the germline gene, possibly because of a read error. The chain carries TRBV20-1 and TRBJ2-3; no firm D call. The CDR3 consists of 11 residues. Looked up from germline, CDR1 is DFQATT and CDR2 is SNEGSKA (reference sequence). The CDR3 loop reads CSATRQDAQYF. The CDR3, as DNA: TGCAGTGCTACTCGACAAGATGCGCAGTATTTT.

In this sample, this clonotype turned up a few times. The chain carries TRBV4-1 and TRBJ2-5, with D perhaps TRBD2 (6 bases). The CDR3 sequence is 15 residues long. In germline, CDR1 is MGHRA, CDR2 YSYEKL. V lost 4 bases and J 3 bases, leaving 15 bases between the germline ends. Here the CDR3 reads CASSPSGLVKETQYF. As DNA, the CDR3 is TGCGCCAGCAGCCCTTCGGGACTCGTGAAAGAGACCCAGTACTTC.

This clonotype showed up just a few times. This chain uses TRBV6-5 with TRBJ2-7, with 7 nucleotides matching TRBD2. In germline, CDR1 is MNHEY, CDR2 SVGAGI. The CDR3 consists of 15 residues. V lost 8 bases to trimming and J lost 4 bases; unmatched junction nucleotides: 14. The CDR3 sequence is CASGRRGGDTYEQYF. The CDR3, as DNA: TGTGCCAGCGGTCGAAGGGGAGGGGATACTTACGAGCAGTACTTC.

The rearrangement joins TRBV28 to TRBJ1-1; D might be TRBD1 (5 bases). The germline V gene has CDR1 MDHEN and CDR2 SYDVKM. The length of the CDR3 is 14 residues. Trimming stripped 5 bases from V and 7 bases from J, with 17 bases between. DNA for the CDR3: TGTGCCAGCAGTATGGCCGGGTTCGACAGTGAAGCTTTCTTT. Translated: CASSMAGFDSEAFF.

The rearrangement joins TRBV7-2 to TRBJ2-7, with D unclear. CDR3 size: 15 residues. The germline V gene has CDR1 SGHTA and CDR2 FQGNSA. Trimming left V 1 base short and J 0 bases short, with 10 bases between. This CDR3 is CASSLGIASSYEQYF. CDR3 DNA: TGTGCCAGCAGCTTAGGGATAGCTTCCTCCTACGAGCAGTACTTC.

This clonotype was observed a few times. The CDR3 region has the DNA TGTGCCAGCGAAAGGGCCGGGACTTCAGAGACCCAGTACTTC. It yields the protein CASERAGTSETQYF. The chain carries TRBV28 and TRBJ2-4, with D tentatively TRBD2 (6 bases). The DNA end is a closer match to TRBJ2-5, so the J assignment may be wrong. CDR3 length: 14 residues. Germline values: CDR1 MDHEN, CDR2 SYDVKM.

This clonotype was observed a few times. The genes are TRBV20-1 and TRBJ2-7, with a weak D call TRBD2 (5 bases). Per germline, CDR1 DFQATT and CDR2 SNEGSKA (reference sequence). The V end was cut by 8 bases, the J end by 3 bases, with 17 bases between. The CDR3 runs 13 residues. The CDR3 here is CSPTTGRDYEQYF. DNA for the CDR3: TGCAGTCCAACCACGGGTCGGGACTACGAGCAGTACTTC.

This chain links TRBV6-5 with TRBJ2-1; D perhaps matches TRBD2 (6 bases). The CDR3 contains 18 residues. Germline CDR1 MNHEY, CDR2 SVGAGI. The V gene lost 1 base and the J gene lost 0 bases, with 16 bases spanning the gap. CDR3 nucleotides: TGTGCCAGCAGTTACTGGGGAGGCGGGGCCACCTCCTACAATGAGCAGTTCTTC. Translated, it gives CASSYWGGGATSYNEQFF.

V and J are TRBV7-3 and TRBJ1-2; TRBD1 might be the D (6 bases). The CDR3 is 15 amino acids. Per germline, CDR1 SGHTA and CDR2 FQGTGA. V was clipped by 5 bases and J by 6 bases, with 19 bases between them. The CDR3 region is CASSTTPGDPNGYTF. Here the CDR3 DNA reads TGTGCCAGCAGCACAACGCCAGGGGATCCAAATGGCTACACCTTC.

This clonotype was observed a handful of times. The chain has TRBV25-1 and TRBJ2-3; D perhaps matches TRBD1 (6 bases). The CDR3 loop spans 15 amino acids. With 5 bases removed from V and 4 bases from J, the gap between germline ends came to 16 bases. Per the germline V gene, CDR1 is MGHDK and CDR2 is SYGVNS. The chain's CDR3 is CASSSRGAQSDTQYF. DNA of the CDR3: TGTGCCAGCAGTAGCAGGGGAGCCCAGTCAGATACGCAGTATTTT.

CDR3 sequence reads: CASSLVHEAFF. Here the CDR3 DNA reads TGTGCCAGCAGCTTAGTTCACGAAGCTTTCTTT. The chain uses TRBV11-2 and TRBJ1-1; D is undetermined. CDR3 length: 11 residues. CDR1 and CDR2 (germline): SGHAT, FQNNGV. The ends were cut back, 1 base at V and 8 bases at J, with 5 bases in the middle.

V is TRBV10-3 and J is TRBJ1-5; D perhaps matches TRBD1 (6 bases). CDR3 length: 14 residues. V lost 6 bases and J lost 2, with 11 bases in between. Germline CDR1 ENHRY, CDR2 SYGVKD. The CDR3 bases are TGTGCCATCAGCGAAGGGGGGGGCAATCAGCCCCAGCATTTT. It yields the protein CAISEGGGNQPQHF.

This clonotype was observed once. V usage is TRBV20-1 and J usage is TRBJ2-3, with D tentatively TRBD1 (6 bases). CDR3 size: 13 residues. Germline CDR1 DFQATT, CDR2 SNEGSKA (reference sequence). The ends were cut back, 5 bases at V and 6 bases at J, with 15 bases in the middle. The CDR3 DNA sequence: TGCAGTGCTGGACAGAGGGCTTGGGATACGCAGTATTTT. Amino acids: CSAGQRAWDTQYF.

This CDR3 is CASSLEGSVNEQFF. The CDR3 DNA reads TGTGCCAGCAGCTTAGAAGGTAGCGTCAATGAGCAGTTCTTC. The chain couples TRBV7-9 to TRBJ2-1; the D gene is possibly TRBD2 (5 bases). Germline V CDR1 and CDR2: SEHNR, FQNEAQ (reference sequence). V was pared by 1 base and J by 6 bases, with 10 bases between. The CDR3 totals 14 residues.

This clonotype was detected a few times. The chain has TRBV3-1 and TRBJ2-7; 9 nucleotides agree with TRBD1. The DNA end favors TRBJ2-5, so the J call may be wrong. The germline gives CDR1 LGHDT, CDR2 YNNKEL (reference sequence). There are 15 residues in the CDR3. CDR3 in amino acids: CASSSIQGAGETQYF. CDR3 nucleotides: TGTGCCAGCAGCTCAATACAGGGGGCCGGGGAGACCCAGTACTTC.

Only a few counts were recorded for this clonotype. V is TRBV3-1 and J is TRBJ2-1; maybe TRBD1 (6 bases). Trimming cost V 4 bases and J 12 bases, with 25 bases left between them. The germline CDR1 and CDR2 sequences are LGHDT and YNNKEL (reference sequence). The CDR3 spans 16 residues. CDR3 amino acids: CASSPLLTGPKHGQFF. Here the CDR3 DNA reads TGTGCCAGCAGCCCCCTGCTGACAGGCCCAAAACATGGGCAGTTCTTC.

The table lists this clonotype with a few counts. The rearrangement links TRBV7-6 to TRBJ1-2; TRBD1 might be the D (6 bases). CDR3 length: 15 amino acids. Trimming cost V 1 base and J 8 bases, with 17 bases left between them. CDR1 SGHVS and CDR2 FNYEAQ come from the germline V gene. The chain's CDR3 is CASSLGAGAIQGYTF. DNA for the CDR3: TGTGCCAGCAGCTTAGGGGCGGGGGCGATTCAGGGCTACACCTTC.

The chain has TRBV3-1 and TRBJ1-1; D unclear. Trimming stripped 5 bases from V and 4 bases from J, with 8 bases between. CDR1 and CDR2 (germline): LGHDT, YNNKEL (reference sequence). The CDR3 runs to 12 residues. CDR3 nucleotide sequence: TGTGCCAGCAGCTTCTGGAGCACTGAAGCTTTCTTT. Its translation: CASSFWSTEAFF.